Reported below is one T cell receptor beta chain. Its antigen is not known. Hyperthyroidism was newly diagnosed in patients aged 18 to 65 (duration under 2 months). Authors of the study amplified TCR beta CDR3 regions from RNA transcripts. The HTBI primer set served for first-round RT-PCR of the TCR CDR3. From the multiplex PCR reads, TCRdb called clonotypes with MiXCR, one entry per CDR3 protein. The sample contains a few hundred thousand distinct CDR3 sequences, 15% of which appear only once. The sample belongs to a study of T cells in Graves' hyperthyroidism and ophthalmopathy. Study details: Sampling of peripheral blood happened at initial diagnosis, prior to any treatment.

Broader study findings: A model of 13 V-J features distinguished ophthalmopathy from stable hyperthyroidism. Blood also held most thyroid clonotypes expanded beyond 0.001.

With 5 bases removed from V and 3 bases from J, the gap between germline ends came to 13 bases. Germline V gene sequence: CDR1 SGHTA, CDR2 FQGNSA. There are 14 residues in the CDR3. The sequencing input was blood. The sequence came from a woman aged 30 to 39 with Graves' hyperthyroidism. This chain connects TRBV7-2 to TRBJ1-1; D is unresolved. CDR3 in DNA: TGTGCCAGCAGCCCCACCTCGGACGACACTGAAGCTTTCTTT. The encoded protein is CASSPTSDDTEAFF.